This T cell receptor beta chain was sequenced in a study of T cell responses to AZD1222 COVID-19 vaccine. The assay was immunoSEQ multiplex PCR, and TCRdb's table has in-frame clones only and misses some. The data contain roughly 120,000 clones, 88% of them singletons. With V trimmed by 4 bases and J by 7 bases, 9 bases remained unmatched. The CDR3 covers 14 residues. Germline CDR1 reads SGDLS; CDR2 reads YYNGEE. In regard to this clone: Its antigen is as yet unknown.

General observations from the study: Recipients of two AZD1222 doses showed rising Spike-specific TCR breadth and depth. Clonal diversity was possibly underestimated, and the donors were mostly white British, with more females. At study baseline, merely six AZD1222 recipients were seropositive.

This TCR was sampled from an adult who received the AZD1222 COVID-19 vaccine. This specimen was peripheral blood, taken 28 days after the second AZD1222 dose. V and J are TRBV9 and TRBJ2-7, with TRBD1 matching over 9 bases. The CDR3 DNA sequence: TGTGCCAGCAGCCCGACCGGGACAGGGTGGGAGCAGTACTTC. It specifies CASSPTGTGWEQYF.